This passage covers 19 T cell receptor beta chains from one sample sequenced in a study of cytomegalovirus exposure and HLA in healthy donors. Both 60 Vbeta primers and 13 Jbeta primers went into the PCR. Some clones are missing from TCRdb's copy, which holds only in-frame ones; the method was immunoSEQ multiplex PCR. This table holds some 95,000 clones, about 81% found once. Sequencing was performed on PBMCs. The receptors derive from a woman between 40 and 55 years old in good health and CMV-seropositive.

The rearrangement joins TRBV5-1 to TRBJ1-2, with 7 bases aligning to TRBD1. V shed 0 bases, J shed 6 bases, and the junction held 8 bases outside the gene matches. CDR1 SGHRS and CDR2 YFSETQ come from the germline V gene. The length of the CDR3 is 15 residues. CDR3 coding DNA: TGCGCCAGCAGCTTGGGACAGGGAAGAGAGAATGGCTACACCTTC. Protein: CASSLGQGRENGYTF.

The chain combines TRBV2 with TRBJ1-2; D remains unclear. In germline, CDR1 is SNHLY, CDR2 FYNNEI. The CDR3 covers 15 residues. The V end was cut by 9 bases, the J end by 3 bases, with 20 bases between. The CDR3 loop reads CASSPGLQQDYGYTF. The CDR3 nucleotides read TGTGCCAGTTCCCCGGGTCTCCAGCAAGACTATGGCTACACCTTC. Combining the CDR3 with reference TRBV2 and TRBJ1-2 gives the whole variable domain EPEVTQTPSHQVTQMGQEVILRCVPISNHLYFYWYRQILGQKVEFLVSFYNNEISEKSEIFDDQFSVERPDGSNFTLKIRSTKLEDSAMYFCASSPGLQQDYGYTFGSGTRLTVV.

V and J are TRBV5-1 and TRBJ2-5; D gene unclear. Germline loops: CDR1 SGHRS, CDR2 YFSETQ. The CDR3 length is 11 residues. Deletions cut 2 bases from V and 8 bases from J, with 7 bases between. CDR3 bases: TGCGCCAGCAGCTTAGAACTTACCCAGTACTTC. It specifies CASSLELTQYF.

This sequence joins TRBV5-1 and TRBJ2-6, with D unclear. In germline, CDR1 is SGHRS, CDR2 YFSETQ. The V and J ends lost 1 base and 0 bases respectively, with 5 bases between them. The CDR3 sequence is 15 residues long. The CDR3 nucleotides read TGCGCCAGCAGCTTGTTGAGCTCTGGGGCCAACGTCCTGACTTTC. It translates to CASSLLSSGANVLTF.

The chain combines TRBV25-1 with TRBJ2-7; 7 bases agree with TRBD1. The CDR3 sequence is 15 residues long. Per germline, CDR1 MGHDK and CDR2 SYGVNS. The ends lost 3 bases at V and 5 bases at J; junction bases unmatched: 10. The CDR3 DNA is TGTGCCAGCAGTGATGGGACAGACACTCTCCACGAGCAGTACTTC. It yields the protein CASSDGTDTLHEQYF.

This clone was found once. The V gene is TRBV14, the J gene TRBJ2-5, with TRBD2 matching over 8 bases. This CDR3 has 15 residues. Trimming took 4 bases from V and 1 from J; bases not matched to a gene: 5. Germline V CDR1 and CDR2: SGHDN, FVKESK. CDR3 sequence: CASSPTSGTQETQYF. Written as DNA, the CDR3 is TGTGCCAGCAGCCCAACTAGCGGTACCCAAGAGACCCAGTACTTC.

This chain connects TRBV7-9 to TRBJ2-3, with TRBD1 as a possible D gene (5 bases). From germline, CDR1 is SEHNR and CDR2 FQNEAQ (reference sequence). V was cut by 1 base and J by 3 bases, with 17 bases left in between. This CDR3 is 17 amino acids long. CDR3 sequence reads: CASSLVPLARGTDTQYF. CDR3 bases: TGTGCCAGCAGCTTAGTACCGCTGGCTAGGGGTACAGATACGCAGTATTTT. Full variable domain (outside the CDR3, taken from reference TRBV7-9 and TRBJ2-3): DTGVSQNPRHKITKRGQNVTFRCDPISEHNRLYWYRQTLGQGPEFLTYFQNEAQLEKSRLLSDRFSAERPKGSFSTLEIQRTEQGDSAMYLCASSLVPLARGTDTQYFGPGTRLTVL.

V usage is TRBV10-3 and J usage is TRBJ1-5; a weak D match, TRBD1 (6 bases). V was shortened by 1 base and J by 4 bases, with 11 bases between the two germline ends. From germline, CDR1 is ENHRY and CDR2 SYGVKD. The CDR3 loop spans 15 amino acids. CDR3 DNA sequence: TGTGCCATCAGTGAGTTACCCAGGGGAAATCAGCCCCAGCATTTT. It is translated as CAISELPRGNQPQHF.

Only a few counts were recorded for this clone. This chain links TRBV6-6 with TRBJ2-5, with D unresolved. Trimming removed 5 bases from V and 1 base from J, with 14 bases in between. Germline CDR1 and CDR2: MNHNY and SVGAGI (reference sequence). The CDR3 covers 15 residues. CDR3 nucleotides: TGTGCCAGCAGTAAACTTATCCCGTCCCAAGAGACCCAGTACTTC. This sequence encodes CASSKLIPSQETQYF.

The rearrangement uses TRBV5-6 and TRBJ1-5, with D possibly TRBD1 on 5 matching bases. Germline CDR1 SGHDT, CDR2 YYEEEE. The V end was cut by 0 bases, the J end by 2 bases, with 15 bases between. The CDR3 sequence is 17 residues long. Written as DNA, the CDR3 is TGTGCCAGCAGCTTGGGAGGAGGGCAGGGAGGCAATCAGCCCCAGCATTTT. This gives the protein CASSLGGGQGGNQPQHF. Variable domain in full (rest from reference TRBV5-6 and TRBJ1-5): DAGVTQSPTHLIKTRGQQVTLRCSPKSGHDTVSWYQQALGQGPQFIFQYYEEEERQRGNFPDRFSGHQFPNYSSELNVNALLLGDSALYLCASSLGGGQGGNQPQHFGDGTRLSIL.

V is TRBV27 and J is TRBJ2-5; the D gene is possibly TRBD2 (5 bases). The DNA end favors TRBJ2-7, so the J call may be wrong. The CDR3 extends over 14 amino acids. Germline V gene sequence: CDR1 MNHEY, CDR2 SMNVEV (reference sequence). The CDR3 DNA is TGTGCCAGCAGTAGCTCGGGGAACTCCTACGAGCAGTACTTC. Protein sequence: CASSSSGNSYEQYF.

The chain couples TRBV10-3 to TRBJ2-7; 13 nucleotides match TRBD2. The V gene end was trimmed by 2 bases and the J gene end by 0 bases; junction bases not matched to a gene: 13. Per the germline V gene, CDR1 is ENHRY and CDR2 is SYGVKD. The CDR3 covers 20 residues. This chain's CDR3 is CAISEPMGVRTSGSSYEQYF. Written as DNA, the CDR3 is TGTGCCATCAGTGAGCCAATGGGAGTTCGGACTAGCGGGAGCTCCTACGAGCAGTACTTC.

The rearrangement links TRBV6-5 to TRBJ1-6; 7 nucleotides agree with TRBD1. Germline V gene data show CDR1 as MNHEY and CDR2 as SVGAGI. Trimming removed 6 bases from V and 6 bases from J; junction bases left unmatched: 5. The CDR3 totals 14 residues. The CDR3 loop is CASSRQGINSPLHF. In DNA form, the CDR3 reads TGTGCCAGCAGCCGACAGGGTATTAATTCACCCCTCCACTTT.

The CDR3 spells CASSAEGGNYGYTF. The CDR3 DNA sequence: TGCGCCAGCAGTGCCGAGGGCGGTAACTATGGCTACACCTTC. V is TRBV5-1 and J is TRBJ1-2; D is ambiguous. With 5 bases removed from V and 1 base from J, the gap between germline ends came to 12 bases. The CDR3 length is 14 residues. The V gene's germline CDR1 is SGHRS and CDR2 YFSETQ.

This clone was counted only a few times. The V call is TRBV7-3, the J call TRBJ1-1, with TRBD1 identical over 7 bases. CDR1 is SGHTA, CDR2 FQGTGA, per germline. The CDR3 runs 14 residues. Trimming removed 7 bases from V and 7 bases from J; junction bases left unmatched: 12. The CDR3 spells CASKVSGTDFEAFF. CDR3 DNA sequence: TGTGCCAGCAAGGTCTCCGGGACAGATTTTGAAGCTTTCTTT.

This clone showed up just once. The V call is TRBV5-5, the J call TRBJ2-3, with 9 bases aligning to TRBD1. The CDR3 runs 18 residues. Germline-derived CDR1 and CDR2 are SGHKS and YYEKEE (reference sequence). After removal of 4 bases from V and 5 bases from J, the junction contained 17 bases not matched to a gene. CDR3 protein: CASSGGPGTGKSLDTQYF. As DNA, the CDR3 is TGTGCCAGCAGCGGGGGCCCCGGGACAGGGAAGTCTCTAGATACGCAGTATTTT.

This sequence joins TRBV18 and TRBJ2-5; tentatively, D is TRBD1 (6 bases). Germline V gives CDR1 KGHSH, CDR2 LQKENI. The CDR3 length is 14 residues. V was cut by 5 bases and J by 3 bases, with 13 bases left in between. The CDR3 loop is CASSVLGQEETQYF. The CDR3 DNA reads TGTGCCAGCTCAGTATTGGGACAAGAAGAGACCCAGTACTTC.

The chain couples TRBV19 to TRBJ2-1; 11 bases are shared with TRBD2. The J segment lost 8 bases and the V segment lost 6 bases, leaving 9 bases of the junction unmatched. This CDR3 spans 15 amino acids. Germline V gene sequence: CDR1 LNHDA, CDR2 SQIVND (reference sequence). The CDR3 DNA sequence: TGTGCCAGTAGAGATAGCGGGAGGGCCGTCGATGAGCAGTTCTTC. Protein: CASRDSGRAVDEQFF.

The rearrangement uses TRBV7-3 and TRBJ2-2; no reliable D call. This CDR3 has 16 amino acids. Trimming removed 5 bases at V and 6 bases at J, with 19 bases between. CDR1 and CDR2 from the germline V gene are SGHTA and FQGTGA. The CDR3 nucleotides are TGTGCCAGCAGCCCCGGCTCCTACACAGATTCCGGGGAGCTGTTTTTT. This sequence encodes CASSPGSYTDSGELFF.